The following is a T cell receptor beta chain sequence with its context. Its target antigen remains unknown. Base qualities are not at hand, and no much larger clone is one base apart. Collaborating institutions collected whole blood in K2EDTA tubes following their own protocols. Collaborator samples were shipped for TCRbeta analysis as frozen whole blood, isolated PBMCs, or DNA extracted from either sample type. The immunoSEQ Assay, a bias-controlled multiplex PCR, was used to amplify TCRbeta CDR3 regions from genomic DNA. The original methods were these. The number of nucleated cells in each sample was estimated from the amplification of reference gene primers within the assay. To quantify the absolute abundance of each unique TCRbeta CDR3 rearrangement, sequence reads were collapsed and filtered. For each sample, productive Simpson clonality was calculated as the square root of Simpson's diversity index over productive rearrangements. TCRdb retrieved this table from immuneACCESS and kept in-frame rearrangements only. Not all clones are present; in checked studies, unresolved V genes account for under half, and no reason is known for the remainder. D and trimming come from the DNA, and the V and J calls and clone size come from that table. Here the sample has some 250,000 clones; over 70% occur a single time. Approximately 8% of the sample is in the top ten clones.

Deletion took 6 bases off V and 1 base off J, with a span of 15 bases between the germline ends. For CDR1 and CDR2, the germline V gene lists MNHEY and SVGAGI. The CDR3 runs 15 residues from the cysteine to the phenylalanine. Of all the DNA, just the CDR3 is kept, 45 bases in frame from base 1. The data derive from a study of blood T cell repertoires in COVID-19 (dated by TCRdb to 2020 to 2022). Regarding the study in general: Samples from collaborators originated in the United States, Italy and Spain and spanned both the acute and convalescent phases of COVID-19. The prospective study material was composed of cDNA or gDNA derived from T cells, B-cell-depleted T cells, or PBMCs. The dataset comprised deeply sampled blood TCRbeta repertoires from subjects exposed to, actively infected with, or recovered from COVID-19. The repertoires were released in a freely available public database meant as a resource for research on the immune response to SARS-CoV-2. The samples were drawn from two sources: the first 160 participants of the ongoing ImmuneRACE study, and 950 to 1,500 subjects contributed by 6 global collaborators. Sample metadata almost always included a de-identified subject ID, COVID-19 status, age in years and sex. Where available, HLA class I and class II types were taken from metadata supplied by the sample provider and were not determined by assay-based typing. Points the paper makes about the study in general: How much clinical and demographic metadata was included differed by source and by participant, and the metadata was provided uncurated.

This chain joins TRBV6-5 to TRBJ1-2; 6 matching bases give a weak D call of TRBD1. Sequencing input: peripheral blood. The origin of this receptor is a woman aged 80 or over with acute or convalescent COVID-19. The DNA sequence is TGTGCCAGCAGCCCGGGACACAAAATTAACTATGGCTACACCTTC. Its protein is CASSPGHKINYGYTF.